Below, one TCR beta chain is given with its context. Its antigen is currently unknown. These data belong to a study of cytomegalovirus exposure and HLA in healthy donors. PCR involved 60 Vbeta and 13 Jbeta primers. Data came from immunoSEQ multiplex PCR; TCRdb stores just in-frame clones and leaves some out. The repertoire includes some 120,000 clones, approximately 80% of them detected once, and approximately 6.3% sits in the top ten. Study findings and constraints: In a later analysis, TCR beta V- and J-gene trimming was associated with a missense DCLRE1C variant. For most TCR beta V segments, an earlier analysis put the productive rate at about 90% or about 30% of the time.

CDR1 and CDR2 from the germline V gene are SEHNR and FQNEAQ (reference sequence). The V end was cut by 5 bases, the J end by 5 bases, with 18 bases between. The CDR3 sequence is 15 residues long. This TCR came from a young man in good health and CMV-seropositive. The specimen sequenced was PBMCs. The rearrangement uses TRBV7-9 and TRBJ1-2; unclear D gene. As DNA, the CDR3 is TGTGCCAGCAGCCCCACGGACCGGAGGTATTATGGCTACACCTTC. Protein product: CASSPTDRRYYGYTF.